A selection of T cell receptor beta chains follows, all from one sample in a study of T cell repertoires in cytomegalovirus infection. TCRdb reanalysed the reads using MiXCR and keeps one entry per CDR3 protein. The sample shows about 130,000 distinct CDR3 sequences, 25% to 35% of them seen only once. The antigens of these receptors remain unknown. Specimen: CD8+ T cells from cultured PBMCs, collected from culture after CMV antigen stimulation. Receptors originate from a human donor in good health (CMV status not recorded). Some clones in this sample may be carry-over from other donors' samples. The CDR3 runs from the conserved cysteine through the conserved F or W. D genes are given only for firm matches. Size is stated for part of the rows, as once, few or many counts, or as a class when the clone is expanded.

CDR3: CASSSYLYGELFF; DNA: TGTGCCAGCAGCTCCTATTTATACGGGGAGCTGTTTTTT; D: -; size: few; V: TRBV7-9; J: TRBJ2-2
CDR3: CASSSSPYEQYF; DNA: TGTGCCAGCAGCTCCTCACCCTACGAGCAGTACTTC; D: -; size: few; V: TRBV7-2; J: TRBJ2-7
CDR3: CSVWTGVANEQYF; DNA: TGCAGCGTATGGACAGGGGTTGCCAACGAGCAGTACTTC; D: TRBD1; size: -; V: TRBV29-1; J: TRBJ2-7
CDR3: CASSSDRLAYSYNSPLHF; DNA: TGTGCCAGCAGCTCCGACAGGCTCGCCTACTCCTATAATTCACCCCTCCACTTT; D: -; size: many; V: TRBV7-2; J: TRBJ1-6
CDR3: CASSPRAGGAYNEQFF; DNA: TGCGCCAGCAGCCCCCGAGCGGGGGGCGCCTACAATGAGCAGTTCTTC; D: TRBD2; size: -; V: TRBV5-1; J: TRBJ2-1
CDR3: CASSYLDPGTSGALAKNIQYF; DNA: TGTGCCAGCAGTTACCTAGACCCCGGGACTAGCGGGGCCCTAGCCAAAAACATTCAGTACTTC; D: TRBD2; size: few; V: TRBV6-6; J: TRBJ2-4
CDR3: CASSSYPTGQGALNIQYF; DNA: TGTGCCAGCAGCTCTTACCCGACGGGACAGGGGGCTCTGAACATTCAGTACTTC; D: TRBD1; size: many; V: TRBV7-3; J: TRBJ2-4
CDR3: CASSTGPTNSPLHF; DNA: TGTGCCAGCAGCACGGGGCCGACGAATTCACCCCTCCACTTT; D: -; size: -; V: TRBV9; J: TRBJ1-6
CDR3: CASTSGGLNTEAFF; DNA: TGTGCCAGCACCTCCGGGGGGCTGAACACTGAAGCTTTCTTT; D: -; size: once; V: TRBV6-1; J: TRBJ1-1
CDR3: CASSLWRGGGGDEQFF; DNA: TGTGCCAGCAGCTTATGGCGGGGGGGCGGTGGGGATGAGCAGTTCTTC; D: TRBD2; size: -; V: TRBV5-1; J: TRBJ2-1
CDR3: CATSRGGAALYEQYF; DNA: TGTGCCACCAGCAGAGGAGGGGCCGCCCTCTACGAGCAGTACTTC; D: -; size: -; V: TRBV15; J: TRBJ2-7
CDR3: CASSPPRGLDSPLHF; DNA: TGTGCCAGCAGCCCGCCGCGGGGGTTGGATTCACCCCTCCACTTT; D: -; size: many; V: TRBV2; J: TRBJ1-6
CDR3: CASSPHGGMGRTGELFF; DNA: TGTGCCAGCAGTCCCCACGGCGGCATGGGGCGGACCGGGGAGCTGTTTTTT; D: -; size: -; V: TRBV11-2; J: TRBJ2-2
CDR3: CASSYVPRTGGDYGYTF; DNA: TGTGCCAGCAGTTACGTACCCAGGACAGGGGGAGACTATGGCTACACCTTC; D: TRBD1; size: -; V: TRBV6-2/TRBV6-3; J: TRBJ1-2
CDR3: CASSLPGGNQPQHF; DNA: TGTGCCAGCAGCTTACCCGGTGGCAATCAGCCCCAGCATTTT; D: -; size: few; V: TRBV7-9; J: TRBJ1-5
CDR3: CASSRNAIAGASNEQFF; DNA: TGTGCCAGCAGCCGAAATGCCATAGCGGGGGCTTCCAATGAGCAGTTCTTC; D: TRBD2; size: -; V: TRBV6-6; J: TRBJ2-1
CDR3: CASNPPTEGPFSGNTIYF; DNA: TGTGCCAGCAATCCCCCGACTGAGGGGCCTTTCTCTGGAAACACCATATATTTT; D: -; size: few; V: TRBV7-9; J: TRBJ1-3
CDR3: CASSVGQGMTYEQYF; DNA: TGTGCCAGCAGCGTAGGGCAGGGGATGACCTACGAGCAGTACTTC; D: -; size: -; V: TRBV9; J: TRBJ2-7
CDR3: CASSLRGGAKNIQYF; DNA: TGTGCCAGCAGCTTGCGTGGAGGCGCCAAAAACATTCAGTACTTC; D: -; size: -; V: TRBV7-9; J: TRBJ2-4
CDR3: CASSLVVGGREKLFF; DNA: TGTGCCAGCAGTTTGGTCGTCGGGGGAAGGGAAAAACTGTTTTTT; D: -; size: many; V: TRBV12-3/TRBV12-4; J: TRBJ1-4
CDR3: CASSMEGQGPSSSYEQYF; DNA: TGTGCCAGTAGTATGGAGGGACAGGGGCCATCTTCGTCCTACGAGCAGTACTTC; D: TRBD1; size: -; V: TRBV19; J: TRBJ2-7
CDR3: CASSLSPGGDSNTGELFF; DNA: TGTGCCAGCAGCTTAAGCCCAGGGGGGGACTCGAACACCGGGGAGCTGTTTTTT; D: -; size: -; V: TRBV7-3; J: TRBJ2-2
CDR3: CASSQGPLNTGELFF; DNA: TGCGCCAGCAGCCAAGGCCCCTTGAACACCGGGGAGCTGTTTTTT; D: -; size: -; V: TRBV4-3; J: TRBJ2-2
CDR3: CATTWASNQPQHF; DNA: TGTGCCACCACTTGGGCTAGCAATCAGCCCCAGCATTTT; D: -; size: few; V: TRBV28; J: TRBJ1-5
CDR3: CAGRGVAHEQFF; DNA: TGTGCCGGGAGGGGCGTGGCGCATGAGCAGTTCTTC; D: TRBD2; size: -; V: TRBV7-6; J: TRBJ2-1
CDR3: CASSSVVSGGYNEQFF; DNA: TGTGCCAGCAGCTCCGTTGTTAGCGGGGGTTACAATGAGCAGTTCTTC; D: TRBD2; size: -; V: TRBV7-2; J: TRBJ2-1
CDR3: CASTVAPGTGGTDTQYF; DNA: TGTGCCAGCACCGTCGCCCCCGGGACAGGGGGGACAGATACGCAGTATTTT; D: TRBD1; size: few; V: TRBV6-6; J: TRBJ2-3
CDR3: CASSLDPDRTGEQYF; DNA: TGTGCCAGCAGCTTAGATCCCGATCGAACCGGCGAGCAGTACTTC; D: -; size: many; V: TRBV7-6; J: TRBJ2-7
CDR3: CSAGLAGGRSPTDTQYF; DNA: TGCAGTGCGGGCCTAGCGGGGGGGCGGTCCCCCACAGATACGCAGTATTTT; D: TRBD2; size: -; V: TRBV20-1; J: TRBJ2-3
CDR3: CASSPRYGANTGELFF; DNA: TGTGCCAGCAGCCCGCGATACGGAGCGAACACCGGGGAGCTGTTTTTT; D: -; size: few; V: TRBV13; J: TRBJ2-2
CDR3: CASSLGPDTDSYEQYF; DNA: TGTGCCAGCAGCTTAGGTCCGGACACCGACTCCTACGAGCAGTACTTC; D: -; size: few; V: TRBV11-2; J: TRBJ2-7
CDR3: CASSEAVGTYEQYF; DNA: TGTGCCAGCAGTGAAGCCGTGGGGACATACGAGCAGTACTTC; D: -; size: many; V: TRBV2; J: TRBJ2-7
CDR3: CASSSDRRQPQHF; DNA: TGTGCCAGCAGTTCAGACAGGCGTCAGCCCCAGCATTTT; D: -; size: many; V: TRBV6-2/TRBV6-3; J: TRBJ1-5
CDR3: CASSYRGGETQYF; DNA: TGTGCCAGCAGTTATAGGGGGGGGGAGACCCAGTACTTC; D: -; size: -; V: TRBV12-3/TRBV12-4; J: TRBJ2-5
CDR3: CASSGDPGPPNTEAFF; DNA: TGTGCCAGCAGCGGAGACCCTGGACCGCCTAACACTGAAGCTTTCTTT; D: -; size: -; V: TRBV7-6; J: TRBJ1-1
CDR3: CASSEVGGVEQYF; DNA: TGTGCCAGCAGTGAAGTTGGGGGGGTCGAGCAGTACTTC; D: TRBD2; size: -; V: TRBV2; J: TRBJ2-7
CDR3: CSARELGTRSSWYQPQHF; DNA: TGCAGTGCTAGAGAACTTGGGACGCGTTCCTCTTGGTATCAGCCCCAGCATTTT; D: -; size: -; V: TRBV20-1; J: TRBJ1-5
CDR3: CASSQDWTSNEQFF; DNA: TGCGCCAGCAGCCAAGATTGGACTAGCAATGAGCAGTTCTTC; D: TRBD2; size: few; V: TRBV4-3; J: TRBJ2-1
CDR3: CASSPGTPYEQYF; DNA: TGTGCCAGTAGCCCCGGGACACCCTACGAGCAGTACTTC; D: -; size: -; V: TRBV19; J: TRBJ2-7
CDR3: CAWGGPPWTGELFF; DNA: TGTGCCTGGGGGGGGCCACCCTGGACCGGGGAGCTGTTTTTT; D: -; size: many; V: TRBV7-8; J: TRBJ2-2
CDR3: CASSPQPGQGLVDTQYF; DNA: TGTGCCAGCAGCCCACAGCCGGGACAGGGCCTTGTAGATACGCAGTATTTT; D: TRBD1; size: -; V: TRBV7-6; J: TRBJ2-3
CDR3: CASSVDRTQAFF; DNA: TGTGCCAGCAGCGTCGACAGGACCCAAGCTTTCTTT; D: -; size: -; V: TRBV5-6; J: TRBJ1-1
CDR3: CASRAGTLEAFF; DNA: TGTGCCAGCAGAGCAGGGACACTTGAAGCTTTCTTT; D: -; size: -; V: TRBV12-3/TRBV12-4; J: TRBJ1-1
CDR3: CASRDPRQGGNQPQHF; DNA: TGTGCCAGTAGAGACCCGAGACAGGGTGGCAATCAGCCCCAGCATTTT; D: TRBD1; size: -; V: TRBV19; J: TRBJ1-5
CDR3: CASSNDRGEQFF; DNA: TGTGCCAGCAGCAACGACAGGGGTGAGCAGTTCTTC; D: TRBD1; size: -; V: TRBV7-6; J: TRBJ2-1
CDR3: CASSETVAGGGAYEQYF; DNA: TGTGCCAGCAGTGAAACGGTAGCGGGGGGGGGAGCCTACGAGCAGTACTTC; D: TRBD2; size: -; V: TRBV6-1; J: TRBJ2-7
CDR3: CASSLSPETLREQYF; DNA: TGTGCCAGCAGCTTGTCACCAGAAACCCTTCGGGAGCAGTACTTC; D: -; size: few; V: TRBV5-4; J: TRBJ2-7
CDR3: CASSPPTSSYNEQFF; DNA: TGTGCCAGCTCACCACCCACTAGCTCCTACAATGAGCAGTTCTTC; D: -; size: -; V: TRBV18; J: TRBJ2-1